The 5 T cell receptor beta chains below were found in one sample sequenced in a study of blood T cell repertoires in COVID-19. Profiling relied on immunoSEQ multiplex PCR, and the TCRdb table lists in-frame clones only, not all of them. The sample yields fewer than 450,000 clones, roughly 89% seen once. The specimen was peripheral blood. All receptors derive from a woman between 18 and 29 years old who had recovered from COVID-19.

The CDR3 sequence: CASFSGRYTGELFF. CDR3 nucleotides: TGTGCCAGCTTCAGCGGGAGATATACCGGGGAGCTGTTTTTT. The rearrangement links TRBV5-4 to TRBJ2-2; the match to TRBD2 covers 8 bases. The V and J ends lost 7 bases and 5 bases, in that order; junction bases with no gene match: 7. The CDR3 contains 14 residues. Germline assignment: CDR1 SGHNT and CDR2 YYREEE (reference sequence).

The rearrangement links TRBV6-5 to TRBJ2-5; TRBD2 might be the D (6 bases). The germline gives CDR1 MNHEY, CDR2 SVGAGI. This CDR3 comprises 14 residues. The ends were cut back, 7 bases at V and 2 bases at J, with 14 bases in the middle. The CDR3, as DNA: TGTGCCAGCACCCCTGGGGGGTTTCAAGAGACCCAGTACTTC. Residues: CASTPGGFQETQYF.

In DNA form, the CDR3 reads TGCGCCAGCAGCCGGGACAGGGGACCGAATCAGCCCCAGCATTTT. This sequence encodes CASSRDRGPNQPQHF. This sequence joins TRBV4-1 and TRBJ1-5, with 10 nucleotides matching TRBD1. This CDR3 is 15 amino acids long. The ends lost 4 bases at V and 4 bases at J; junction bases unmatched: 4. The V gene's germline CDR1 is MGHRA and CDR2 YSYEKL.

This chain joins TRBV7-2 and TRBJ2-7; perhaps TRBD2 as D (5 bases). The germline V and J ends were trimmed by 1 base and 7 bases, with 11 bases remaining between them. CDR1 and CDR2 from the germline V gene are SGHTA and FQGNSA. The CDR3 extends over 13 amino acids. CDR3 DNA sequence: TGTGCCAGCAGCTTAGACCCCGGGGAAGAGCAGTACGTC. This sequence encodes CASSLDPGEEQYV.

The chain couples TRBV6-2 or TRBV6-3 to TRBJ2-3; possible D gene TRBD2, 5 bases. Germline V gives CDR1 MNHEY, CDR2 SVGEGT. V lost 2 bases to trimming and J lost 1 base, with 16 bases between them. This CDR3 comprises 17 residues. The CDR3 region is CASSYPPTRKGTDTQYF. The DNA of the CDR3 is TGTGCCAGCAGTTACCCCCCAACTAGAAAGGGCACAGATACGCAGTATTTT.